The subject of this entry is one T cell receptor (beta chain). This clonotype occurred many times. The specificity of this receptor is unknown. Per-nucleotide qualities are absent, and no much larger clonotype sits a single base away. From the cysteine up to the phenylalanine, the CDR3 has a length of 17 residues. The CDR3 DNA has 51 bases and is translated from base 1. CDR1 and CDR2 are drawn from the germline V gene: SGHRS, YFSETQ. Trimmed from V: 0 bases; trimmed from J: 4 bases; junction bases lacking a gene match: 8. This entry comes from a study of T-cell memory formation after mild COVID-19 (dated by TCRdb to the early 2020s). Notes on the research overall: Most TCR sequence clusters were specific to one of the two donors. Longitudinal TCRalpha and TCRbeta repertoire sequencing tracked T-cell clones expanding and contracting after mild COVID-19 in a couple of donors. Two young, previously healthy adult volunteers, one female and one male, were included in the cohort. The full study reports these points: Only two mild cases were covered in the study, and larger cohorts including severe cases with pre-infection samples were considered necessary. Clones contracting from day 15 to 85 had balanced CD4/CD8 phenotypes, while a second wave expanding from day 15 to 37 was biased towards CD4+. Contracting CD4+ clones appeared mostly in the CM and EM memory subsets, whereas CD8+ clones were enriched in EMRA. Some responding clones were detected in pre-infection memory, which suggested that pre-existing cross-reactive memory T cells had joined the SARS-CoV-2 response. Whether the second-wave clones peaking on day 37 were SARS-CoV-2 specific was not confirmed.

Instrument used: Illumina NovaSeq 6000. Using 5'RACE with constant-segment primers, TCRalpha and TCRbeta cDNA libraries were constructed, with sample barcodes and unique molecular identifiers added in the process. RNA was extracted from every sample with Trizol reagent. Amplification of the libraries took two PCR steps, and the second step added a second sample barcode plus Illumina TruSeq adapters. Sequencing of libraries was performed on an Illumina NovaSeq with 2 x 150 bp paired-end reads. On the authors' methods: With migec v1.2.7, reads were demultiplexed and then collapsed into UMI-guided consensus sequences. Using mixcr v2.1.11, UMI consensuses were aligned to TRA and TRB V and J templates and then assembled into clonotypes. Expanded or contracted clonotypes were those called significant by both edgeR and NoisET, with noise models trained on biological replicates. For edgeR calls, the cutoffs were a false discovery rate-adjusted p below 0.01 and a log2 fold-change threshold of 1. As an exploratory analysis of dynamics, PCA with hierarchical clustering was applied to max-normalized trajectories of the 1000 most abundant clonotypes. The CD4 or CD8 phenotype of responding clones was assigned using the separately sequenced CD4+ and CD8+ repertoires. TCRdb redid the processing of the public reads, applying fastp at Q25 and MiXCR, and retained in-frame beta chains. Records with the same CDR3 protein are collapsed into one entry carrying the most frequent genes and DNA. Here the V and J calls rest on TCRdb's processing, not on the authors' analysis. This sample is represented by roughly 300,000 distinct CDR3 sequences; around 8% of them were singletons. Under 25% of the sample comes from the top ten.

Ficoll-Paque density gradient centrifugation was used to isolate PBMCs. The sample comprised PBMCs or a T cell subset sorted from them (not recorded which). The sequence derives from a man aged 18 to 30 who had mild COVID-19 (a few samples of this study predate the infection). The sample titles of this study are shuffled in the database, so cell type and time point are left out; the donor was told from shared clones. Recombination linked TRBV5-1 to TRBJ2-1, with 9 central nucleotides matching TRBD2. The nucleotides are TGCGCCAGCAGCTTGGCCGGTTTAGCGGGAGCGTACAATGAGCAGTTCTTC. This translates into CASSLAGLAGAYNEQFF.